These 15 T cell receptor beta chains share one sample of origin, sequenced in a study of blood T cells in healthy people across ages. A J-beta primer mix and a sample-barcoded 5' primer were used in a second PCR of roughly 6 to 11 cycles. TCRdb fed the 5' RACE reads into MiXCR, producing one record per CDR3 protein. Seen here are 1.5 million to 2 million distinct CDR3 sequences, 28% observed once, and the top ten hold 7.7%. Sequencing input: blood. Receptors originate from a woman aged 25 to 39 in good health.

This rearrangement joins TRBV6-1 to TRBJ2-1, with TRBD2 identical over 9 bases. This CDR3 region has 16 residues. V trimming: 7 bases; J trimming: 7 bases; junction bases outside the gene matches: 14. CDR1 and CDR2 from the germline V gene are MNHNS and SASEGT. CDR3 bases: TGTGCCAGCACCTGGAACGGCGGGGGGGCATGGAATGAGCAGTTCTTC. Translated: CASTWNGGGAWNEQFF.

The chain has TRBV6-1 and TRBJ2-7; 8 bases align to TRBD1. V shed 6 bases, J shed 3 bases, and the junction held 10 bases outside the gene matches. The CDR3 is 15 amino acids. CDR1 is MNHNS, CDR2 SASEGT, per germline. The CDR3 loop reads CASSSPGQVVYEQYF. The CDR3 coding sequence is TGTGCCAGCAGCTCACCGGGACAGGTTGTCTACGAGCAGTACTTC.

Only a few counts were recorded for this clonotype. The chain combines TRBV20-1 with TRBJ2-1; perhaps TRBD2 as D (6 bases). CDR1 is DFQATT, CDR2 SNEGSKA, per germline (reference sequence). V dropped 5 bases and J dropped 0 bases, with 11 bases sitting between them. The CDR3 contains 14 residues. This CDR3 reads CSAQTRSSYNEQFF. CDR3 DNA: TGCAGTGCTCAGACTAGGAGCTCCTACAATGAGCAGTTCTTC.

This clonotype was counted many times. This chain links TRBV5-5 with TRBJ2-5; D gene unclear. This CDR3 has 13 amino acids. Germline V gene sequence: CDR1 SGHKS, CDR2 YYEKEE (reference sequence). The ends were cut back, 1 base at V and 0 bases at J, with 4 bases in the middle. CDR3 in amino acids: CASSLWDQETQYF. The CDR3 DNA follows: TGTGCCAGCAGCTTGTGGGACCAAGAGACCCAGTACTTC.

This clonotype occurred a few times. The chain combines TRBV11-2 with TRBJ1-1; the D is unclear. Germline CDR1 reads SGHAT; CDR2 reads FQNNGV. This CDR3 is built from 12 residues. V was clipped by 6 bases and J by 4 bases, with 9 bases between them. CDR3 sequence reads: CASRAVGTEAFF. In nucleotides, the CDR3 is TGTGCCAGCAGAGCAGTCGGCACTGAAGCTTTCTTT.

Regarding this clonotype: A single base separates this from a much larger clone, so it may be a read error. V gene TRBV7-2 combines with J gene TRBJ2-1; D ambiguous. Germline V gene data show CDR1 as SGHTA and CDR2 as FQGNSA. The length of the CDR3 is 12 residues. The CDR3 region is CAGSLSGANKFF. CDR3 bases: TGTGCCGGCAGCTTAAGTGGTGCAAATAAGTTCTTC. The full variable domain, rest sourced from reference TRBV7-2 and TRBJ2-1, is GAGVSQSPSNKVTEKGKDVELRCDPISGHTALYWYRQSLGQGLEFLIYFQGNSAPDKSGLPSDRFSAERTGGSVSTLTIQRTQQEDSAVYLCAGSLSGANKFFGPGTRLTVL.

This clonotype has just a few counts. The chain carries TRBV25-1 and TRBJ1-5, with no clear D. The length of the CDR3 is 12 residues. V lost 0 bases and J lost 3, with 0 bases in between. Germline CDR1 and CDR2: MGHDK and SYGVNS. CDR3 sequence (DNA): TGTGCCAGCAGTGAATACAATCAGCCCCAGCATTTT. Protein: CASSEYNQPQHF.

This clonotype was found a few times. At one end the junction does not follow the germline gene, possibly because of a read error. DNA for the CDR3: TGCGGTGCTAGAGTCCAGTTGAATGAAAAACTGTTTTTT. Amino acid sequence: CGARVQLNEKLFF. The V call is TRBV20-1, the J call TRBJ1-4; D gene unclear. Germline loops: CDR1 DFQATT, CDR2 SNEGSKA (reference sequence). This CDR3 comprises 13 residues.

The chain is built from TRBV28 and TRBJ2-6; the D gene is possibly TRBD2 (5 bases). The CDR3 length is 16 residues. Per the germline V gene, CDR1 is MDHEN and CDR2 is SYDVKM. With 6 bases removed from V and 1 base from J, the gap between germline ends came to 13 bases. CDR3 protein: CASRVIEGSGANVLTF. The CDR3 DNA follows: TGTGCCAGCAGAGTAATCGAGGGTTCTGGGGCCAACGTCCTGACTTTC.

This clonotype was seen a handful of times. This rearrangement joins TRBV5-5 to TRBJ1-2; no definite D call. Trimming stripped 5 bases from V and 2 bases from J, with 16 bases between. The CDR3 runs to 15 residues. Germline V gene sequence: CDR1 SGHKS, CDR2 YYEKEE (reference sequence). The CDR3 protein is CASRYGPDDNYGYTF. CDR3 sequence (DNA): TGTGCCAGCAGATATGGACCGGACGACAACTATGGCTACACCTTC.

This CDR3 is CASSENTNYGYTF. The CDR3 coding sequence is TGTGCCAGCAGTGAAAACACAAACTATGGCTACACCTTC. The chain couples TRBV2 to TRBJ1-2; D unresolved. The CDR3 loop spans 13 amino acids. Germline-derived CDR1 and CDR2 are SNHLY and FYNNEI. Trimming stripped 2 bases from V and 2 bases from J, with 6 bases between.

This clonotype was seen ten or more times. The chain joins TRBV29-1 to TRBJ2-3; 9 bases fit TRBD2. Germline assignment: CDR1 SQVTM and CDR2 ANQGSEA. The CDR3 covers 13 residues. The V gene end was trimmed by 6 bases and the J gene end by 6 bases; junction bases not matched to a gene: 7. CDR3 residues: CSVQAGGGDTQYF. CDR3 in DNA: TGCAGCGTGCAAGCGGGGGGCGGGGATACGCAGTATTTT.

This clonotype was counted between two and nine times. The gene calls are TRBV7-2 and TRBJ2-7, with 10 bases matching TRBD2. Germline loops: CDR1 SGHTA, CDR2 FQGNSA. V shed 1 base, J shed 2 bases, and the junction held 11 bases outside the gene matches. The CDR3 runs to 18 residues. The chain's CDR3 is CASSLVDSGGRETYEQYF. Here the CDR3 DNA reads TGTGCCAGCAGCTTAGTCGATAGCGGGGGGCGAGAGACCTACGAGCAGTACTTC.

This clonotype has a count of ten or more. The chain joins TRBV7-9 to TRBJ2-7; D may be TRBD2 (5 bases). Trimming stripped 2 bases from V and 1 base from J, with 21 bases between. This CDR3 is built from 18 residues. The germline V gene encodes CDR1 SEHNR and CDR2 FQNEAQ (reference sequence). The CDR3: CASSLYSVGRGLSYEQYF. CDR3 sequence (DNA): TGTGCCAGCAGCTTATATTCGGTGGGGAGAGGGCTGTCCTACGAGCAGTACTTC.

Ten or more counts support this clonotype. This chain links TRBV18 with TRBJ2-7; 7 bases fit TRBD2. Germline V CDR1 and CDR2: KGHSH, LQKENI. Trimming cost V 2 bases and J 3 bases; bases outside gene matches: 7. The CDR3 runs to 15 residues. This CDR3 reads CASSPGASGSYEQYF. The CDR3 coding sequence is TGTGCCAGCTCACCAGGGGCTAGCGGAAGCTACGAGCAGTACTTC.